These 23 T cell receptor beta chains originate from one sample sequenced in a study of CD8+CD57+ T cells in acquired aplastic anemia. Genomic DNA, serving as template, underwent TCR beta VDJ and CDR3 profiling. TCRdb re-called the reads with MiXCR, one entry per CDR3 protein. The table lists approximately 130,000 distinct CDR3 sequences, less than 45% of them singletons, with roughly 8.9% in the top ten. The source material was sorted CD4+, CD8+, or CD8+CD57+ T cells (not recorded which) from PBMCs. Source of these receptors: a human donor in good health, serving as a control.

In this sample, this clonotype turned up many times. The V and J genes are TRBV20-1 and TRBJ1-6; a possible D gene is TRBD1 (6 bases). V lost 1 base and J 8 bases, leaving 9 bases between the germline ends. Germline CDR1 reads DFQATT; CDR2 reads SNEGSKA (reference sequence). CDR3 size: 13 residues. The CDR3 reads CSARVAGDSPLHF. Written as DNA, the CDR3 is TGCAGTGCTAGAGTAGCAGGGGATTCACCCCTCCACTTT.

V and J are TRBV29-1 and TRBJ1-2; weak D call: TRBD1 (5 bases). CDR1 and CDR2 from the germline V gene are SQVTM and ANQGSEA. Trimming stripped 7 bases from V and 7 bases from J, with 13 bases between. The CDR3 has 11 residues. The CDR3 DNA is TGCAGCGCCGGACATACCGGTGGCTACACCTTC. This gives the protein CSAGHTGGYTF.

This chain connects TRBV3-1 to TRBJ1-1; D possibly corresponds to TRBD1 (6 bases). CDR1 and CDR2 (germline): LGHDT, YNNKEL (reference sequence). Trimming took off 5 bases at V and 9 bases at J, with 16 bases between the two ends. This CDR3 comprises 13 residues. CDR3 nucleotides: TGTGCCAGCAGCTTAGGGGGTCAGTCGAAAGCTTTCTTT. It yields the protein CASSLGGQSKAFF.

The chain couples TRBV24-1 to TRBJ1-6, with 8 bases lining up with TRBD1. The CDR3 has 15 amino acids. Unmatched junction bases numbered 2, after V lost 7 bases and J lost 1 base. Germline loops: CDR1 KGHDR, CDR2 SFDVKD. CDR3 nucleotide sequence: TGTGCCACCAGCAGGGGGCATTCCTATAATTCACCCCTCCACTTT. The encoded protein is CATSRGHSYNSPLHF.

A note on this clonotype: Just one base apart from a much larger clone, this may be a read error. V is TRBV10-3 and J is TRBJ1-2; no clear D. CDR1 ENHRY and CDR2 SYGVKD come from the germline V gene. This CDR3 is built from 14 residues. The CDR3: CAISESGPPYGCTF. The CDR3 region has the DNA TGTGCCATCAGTGAGTCAGGACCTCCCTATGGCTGCACCTTC.

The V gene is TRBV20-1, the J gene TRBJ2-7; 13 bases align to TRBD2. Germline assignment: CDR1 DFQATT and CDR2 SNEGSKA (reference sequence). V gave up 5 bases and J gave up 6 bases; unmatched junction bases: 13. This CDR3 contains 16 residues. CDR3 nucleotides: TGCAGTGCTGCCGGGACTAGCGGGGTTCTAGTAGGCGAGCAGTACTTC. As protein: CSAAGTSGVLVGEQYF.

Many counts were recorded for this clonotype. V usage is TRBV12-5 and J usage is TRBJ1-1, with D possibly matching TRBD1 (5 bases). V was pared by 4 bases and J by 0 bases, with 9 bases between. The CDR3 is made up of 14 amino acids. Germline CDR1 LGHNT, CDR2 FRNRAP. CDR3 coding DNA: TGTGCTAGTGGTTCGGGGGTGATGAACACTGAAGCTTTCTTT. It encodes CASGSGVMNTEAFF.

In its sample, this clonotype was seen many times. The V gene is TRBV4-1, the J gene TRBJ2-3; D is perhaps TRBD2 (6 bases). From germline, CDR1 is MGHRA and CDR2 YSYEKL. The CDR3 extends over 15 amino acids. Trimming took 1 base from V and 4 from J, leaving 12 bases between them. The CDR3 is CASSQGIIAADTQYF. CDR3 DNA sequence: TGCGCCAGCAGCCAAGGTATCATAGCGGCAGATACGCAGTATTTT.

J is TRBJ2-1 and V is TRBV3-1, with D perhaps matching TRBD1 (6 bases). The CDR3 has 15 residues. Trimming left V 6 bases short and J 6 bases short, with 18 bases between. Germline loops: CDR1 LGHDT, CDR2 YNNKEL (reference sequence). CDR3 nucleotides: TGTGCCAGCAGTCTCGTTGCCGGGACATTCAATGAGCAGTTCTTC. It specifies CASSLVAGTFNEQFF.

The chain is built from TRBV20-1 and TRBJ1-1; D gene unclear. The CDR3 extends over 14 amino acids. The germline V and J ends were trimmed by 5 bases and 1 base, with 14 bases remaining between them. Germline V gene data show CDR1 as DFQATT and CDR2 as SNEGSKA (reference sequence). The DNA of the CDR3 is TGCAGTGCTGGGTTTGGCGGCACGAACACTGAAGCTTTCTTT. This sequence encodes CSAGFGGTNTEAFF.

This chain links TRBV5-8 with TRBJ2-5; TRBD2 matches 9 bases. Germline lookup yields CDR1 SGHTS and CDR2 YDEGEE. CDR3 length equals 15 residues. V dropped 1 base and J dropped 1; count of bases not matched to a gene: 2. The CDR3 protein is CASSLRGGVQETQYF. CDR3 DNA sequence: TGTGCCAGCAGCTTGCGCGGGGGGGTCCAAGAGACCCAGTACTTC.

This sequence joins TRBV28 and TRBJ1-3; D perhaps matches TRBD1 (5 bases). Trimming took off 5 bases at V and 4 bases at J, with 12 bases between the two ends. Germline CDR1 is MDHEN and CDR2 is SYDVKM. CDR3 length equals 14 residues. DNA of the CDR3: TGTGCCAGCAGTCCGGGACTGCGCGGAAACACCATATATTTT. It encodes CASSPGLRGNTIYF. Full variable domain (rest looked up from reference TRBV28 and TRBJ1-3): DVKVTQSSRYLVKRTGEKVFLECVQDMDHENMFWYRQDPGLGLRLIYFSYDVKMKEKGDIPEGYSVSREKKERFSLILESASTNQTSMYLCASSPGLRGNTIYFGEGSWLTVV.

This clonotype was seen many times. The CDR3, as DNA: TGTGCCAGCAGTTACTCGACACGGACAGACCGCCTCGAGCAGTACTTC. It translates to CASSYSTRTDRLEQYF. The gene calls are TRBV6-5 and TRBJ2-7; maybe TRBD1 (6 bases). Trimming shortened V by 0 bases and J by 6 bases, and 18 bases separated the two germline ends. Germline CDR1 and CDR2: MNHEY and SVGAGI. The CDR3 is 16 amino acids.

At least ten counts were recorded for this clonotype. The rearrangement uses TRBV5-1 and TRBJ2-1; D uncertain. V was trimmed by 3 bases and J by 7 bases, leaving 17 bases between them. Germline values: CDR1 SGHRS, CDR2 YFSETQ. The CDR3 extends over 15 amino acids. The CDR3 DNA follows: TGCGCCAGCAGCTACCGGAGAGGTTCCATGAATGAGCAGTTCTTC. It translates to CASSYRRGSMNEQFF.

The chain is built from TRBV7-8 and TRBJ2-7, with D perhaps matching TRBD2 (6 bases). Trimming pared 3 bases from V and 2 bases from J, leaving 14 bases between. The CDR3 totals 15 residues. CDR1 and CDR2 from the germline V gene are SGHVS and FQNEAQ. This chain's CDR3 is CASSFSGRSTYEQYF. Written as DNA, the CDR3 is TGTGCCAGCAGCTTTAGCGGTCGCTCTACCTACGAGCAGTACTTC.

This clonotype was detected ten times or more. The CDR3 region has the DNA TGTGCCACGCGAGCGGGGGAAGGGACCTCCAGCAATCAGCCCCAGCATTTT. Its translation: CATRAGEGTSSNQPQHF. The chain is built from TRBV10-3 and TRBJ1-5; D possibly corresponds to TRBD1 (5 bases). V lost 10 bases and J lost 1, with 23 bases in between. From germline, CDR1 is ENHRY and CDR2 SYGVKD. This CDR3 comprises 17 residues.

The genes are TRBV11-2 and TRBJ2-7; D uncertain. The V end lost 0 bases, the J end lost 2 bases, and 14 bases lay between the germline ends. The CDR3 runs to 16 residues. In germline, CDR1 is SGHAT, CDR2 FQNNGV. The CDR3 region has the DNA TGTGCCAGCAGCTTAGATTCAGGTCTCAAAACCTACGAGCAGTACTTC. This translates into CASSLDSGLKTYEQYF.

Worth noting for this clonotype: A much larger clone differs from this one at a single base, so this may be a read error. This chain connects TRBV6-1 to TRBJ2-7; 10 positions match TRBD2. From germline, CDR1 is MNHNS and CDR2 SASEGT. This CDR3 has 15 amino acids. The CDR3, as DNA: TGTGCCCGCAGCCGGAGCGGGAGGGGAACCTACGAGCAGTACTTC. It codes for CARSRSGRGTYEQYF.

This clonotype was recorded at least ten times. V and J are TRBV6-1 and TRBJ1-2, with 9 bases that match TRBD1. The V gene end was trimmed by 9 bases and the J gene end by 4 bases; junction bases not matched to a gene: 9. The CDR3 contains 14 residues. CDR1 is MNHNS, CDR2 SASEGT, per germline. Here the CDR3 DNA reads TGTGCCAGTCTGCTGGGGACAGGGACCTATGGCTACACCTTC. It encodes CASLLGTGTYGYTF.

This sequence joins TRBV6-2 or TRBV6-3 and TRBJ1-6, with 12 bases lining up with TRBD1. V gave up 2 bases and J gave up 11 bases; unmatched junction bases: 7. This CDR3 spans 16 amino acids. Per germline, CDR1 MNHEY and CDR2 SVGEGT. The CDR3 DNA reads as TGTGCCAGCAGTTACGGGGGGACAGGGGGCCCGACACCCCTCCACTTT. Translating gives CASSYGGTGGPTPLHF.

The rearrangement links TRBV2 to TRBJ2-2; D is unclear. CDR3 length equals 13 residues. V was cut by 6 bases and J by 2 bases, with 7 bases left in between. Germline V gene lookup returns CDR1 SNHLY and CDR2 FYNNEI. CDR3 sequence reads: CASSFDNTGELFF. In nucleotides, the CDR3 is TGTGCCAGCAGCTTCGACAACACCGGGGAGCTGTTTTTT.

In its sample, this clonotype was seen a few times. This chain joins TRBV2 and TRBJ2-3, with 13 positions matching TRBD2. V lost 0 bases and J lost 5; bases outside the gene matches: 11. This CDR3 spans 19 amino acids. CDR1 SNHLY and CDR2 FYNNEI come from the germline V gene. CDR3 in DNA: TGTGCCAGCAGTGAAGCACTAGCGGGAGGGCTGTTGTATATAGATACGCAGTATTTT. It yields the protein CASSEALAGGLLYIDTQYF.

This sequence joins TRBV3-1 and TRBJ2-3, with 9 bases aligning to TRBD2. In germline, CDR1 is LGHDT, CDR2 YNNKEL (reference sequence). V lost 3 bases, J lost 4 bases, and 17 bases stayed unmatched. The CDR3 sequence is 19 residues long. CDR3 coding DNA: TGTGCCAGCAGCCATACCACCAGTGCCCCGGGACTAGCTCCAGATACGCAGTATTTT. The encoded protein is CASSHTTSAPGLAPDTQYF.